This section outlines one T cell receptor (beta chain) sequence together with its context. This clone was seen more than once but under ten times. Its antigen specificity is not known. Base quality data are lacking; no much larger clone is found one base away. The immunoSEQ Assay, a bias-controlled multiplex PCR, was used to amplify TCRbeta CDR3 regions from genomic DNA. The authors' analysis ran thus. Within the assay, amplification of reference gene primers was used to estimate how many nucleated cells each sample contained. To quantify the absolute abundance of each unique TCRbeta CDR3 rearrangement, sequence reads were collapsed and filtered. For each sample, productive Simpson clonality was calculated as the square root of Simpson's diversity index across productive rearrangements. TCRdb retrieved this table from immuneACCESS and kept in-frame rearrangements only. Not all clones are present; in checked studies, unresolved V genes account for under half, and no reason is known for the remainder. That table furnishes V, J and clone size, whereas the DNA furnished D and trimming. This sample holds about 120,000 clones; about 85% were observed only once. Approximately 10% of the sample comes from the top ten.

CDR1 and CDR2 are read off the germline V gene as MNHEY and SVGEGT. A distance of 10 bases separates the germline ends of V and J, which lose 6 bases and 2 bases respectively. There are 13 amino acids in the CDR3, from cysteine to phenylalanine inclusive. Just the 39-base CDR3 DNA is kept, in frame starting at base 1. This record belongs to a study of blood T cell repertoires in COVID-19 (dated by TCRdb to 2018 to 2020). Regarding the research as a whole: Collaborator samples came from the United States, Italy and Spain and covered acute and convalescent phases of COVID-19. Samples were obtained from the ongoing ImmuneRACE study (first 160 participants) and from about 1,300 subjects provided by 6 global collaborators. HLA class I and class II types, where available, came from metadata supplied by the sample provider rather than from assay-based typing. The dataset comprised deeply sampled blood TCRbeta repertoires from subjects exposed to, actively infected with, or recovered from COVID-19. Sample metadata almost always included a de-identified subject ID, COVID-19 status, age in years and sex. The prospective study material was composed of cDNA or gDNA derived from T cells, B-cell-depleted T cells, or PBMCs. The repertoires were released in a freely available public database intended as a resource for research on the immune response to SARS-CoV-2.

Collaborating institutions collected whole blood in K2EDTA tubes following their own protocols. For TCRbeta analysis, collaborators shipped samples as frozen whole blood, isolated PBMCs, or DNA extracted from either of those sample types. The paper as a whole reports these results and caveats: The quantity of clinical and demographic metadata differed by source and by participant and was supplied without curation.

The V and J genes are TRBV6-2 or TRBV6-3 and TRBJ1-1, with no D gene named confidently. The sample was peripheral blood. This TCR derives from a man older than 75 with acute or convalescent COVID-19. The nucleotide sequence reads as follows: TGTGCCAGCAGCCGGGAGACAAACACTGAAGCTTTCTTT. This gives the protein CASSRETNTEAFF.